A single sample gave rise to the 16 T cell receptor beta chains below, sequenced in a study of metastatic and nonmetastatic thyroid tumors. TCRdb re-clonotyped the PCR reads via MiXCR. Of some 31,000 clones in the sample, approximately 17% were seen once. Treatment of any kind had been given to no patient before thyroid surgery. The material sequenced was blood. The origin of the receptors is a female donor with papillary thyroid cancer or a benign thyroid nodule (not recorded which). Some clones in this sample may be carry-over from other donors' samples.

This clone has at least ten counts. V gene TRBV5-6 combines with J gene TRBJ1-5; possible D gene TRBD1, 6 bases. The CDR3 covers 16 residues. Germline V gene lookup returns CDR1 SGHDT and CDR2 YYEEEE. V was shortened by 4 bases and J by 1 base, with 15 bases between the two germline ends. The CDR3 DNA follows: TGTGCCAGCAGCACCCGGGGGCGCTTGAGCAATCAGCCCCAGCATTTT. Amino acid sequence: CASSTRGRLSNQPQHF. The complete variable domain, with remaining parts taken from reference TRBV5-6 and TRBJ1-5, reads DAGVTQSPTHLIKTRGQQVTLRCSPKSGHDTVSWYQQALGQGPQFIFQYYEEEERQRGNFPDRFSGHQFPNYSSELNVNALLLGDSALYLCASSTRGRLSNQPQHFGDGTRLSIL.

This clone is labeled medium-sized. This sequence joins TRBV20-1 and TRBJ1-1; unclear D gene. The CDR3 totals 14 residues. V lost 6 bases, J lost 5 bases, and 19 bases lay in between. CDR1 and CDR2 from the germline V gene are DFQATT and SNEGSKA (reference sequence). The CDR3 DNA follows: TGCAGTGCGAGACGAACCGGGGTAGCAACTGAAGCTTTCTTT. Encoded protein: CSARRTGVATEAFF.

This clone was recorded a few times. The chain carries TRBV28 and TRBJ1-2; TRBD1 matches at 11 bases. Germline V CDR1 and CDR2: MDHEN, SYDVKM. CDR3 length: 16 amino acids. Unmatched junction bases numbered 11, after V lost 3 bases and J lost 8 bases. For the CDR3, the DNA is TGTGCCAGCAGTTTTTTGGACAGGGGGCCCAACGTGGGCTACACCTTC. Its translation: CASSFLDRGPNVGYTF.

At least ten counts were recorded for this clone. CDR3 amino acids: CASRSDRALYNEQFF. The DNA of the CDR3 is TGTGCCAGCAGGTCTGACAGGGCCCTTTACAATGAGCAGTTCTTC. This rearrangement joins TRBV2 to TRBJ2-1; TRBD1 matches 7 bases. The ends lost 6 bases at V and 4 bases at J; junction bases unmatched: 9. The CDR3 has 15 residues. Germline CDR1 SNHLY, CDR2 FYNNEI.

This clone was observed a single time. J is TRBJ1-1 and V is TRBV7-9; D gene uncertain. Germline CDR1 is SEHNR and CDR2 is FQNEAQ (reference sequence). The CDR3 spans 15 residues. With 1 base removed from V and 0 bases from J, the gap between germline ends came to 9 bases. CDR3: CASSLDPLMNTEAFF. CDR3 DNA sequence: TGTGCCAGCAGCTTAGATCCGCTAATGAACACTGAAGCTTTCTTT.

The J gene is TRBJ2-7, the V gene TRBV11-2; D is possibly TRBD1 or TRBD2 (5 bases each). V lost 5 bases and J 0 bases, leaving 14 bases between the germline ends. Germline V gene sequence: CDR1 SGHAT, CDR2 FQNNGV. This CDR3 has 15 amino acids. The CDR3 spells CASSQRPGTSYEQYF. The CDR3 region has the DNA TGTGCCAGCAGCCAGAGACCCGGGACCTCCTACGAGCAGTACTTC.

The sample holds many counts of this clone. The chain recombines TRBV6-5 with TRBJ1-5; D unresolved. Trimming cost V 0 bases and J 4 bases, with 4 bases left between them. The CDR3 spans 13 residues. Looked up from germline, CDR1 is MNHEY and CDR2 is SVGAGI. This CDR3 reads CASSYSPNQPQHF. The CDR3 DNA sequence: TGTGCCAGCAGTTACTCTCCGAATCAGCCCCAGCATTTT.

Ten or more counts support this clone. The chain carries TRBV4-1 and TRBJ1-2; tentatively, D is TRBD1 (5 bases). Trimming stripped 3 bases from V and 4 bases from J, with 12 bases between. This CDR3 has 14 residues. Germline CDR1 and CDR2: MGHRA and YSYEKL. CDR3 sequence: CASSQNTGAYGYTF. The CDR3, as DNA: TGCGCCAGCAGCCAGAATACAGGAGCCTATGGCTACACCTTC.

This clone came up a few times. The chain carries TRBV5-1 and TRBJ1-1; D call uncertain. This CDR3 region has 15 residues. Trimming left V 0 bases short and J 2 bases short, with 11 bases between. In germline, CDR1 is SGHRS, CDR2 YFSETQ. The CDR3 nucleotides read TGCGCCAGCAGCTTGGACAGTCAACCTAACACTGAAGCTTTCTTT. Its protein product is CASSLDSQPNTEAFF.

The chain links TRBV6-2 or TRBV6-3 to TRBJ1-1, with TRBD1 matching over 7 bases. The germline CDR1 and CDR2 sequences are MNHEY and SVGEGT. The CDR3 runs to 15 residues. J was trimmed by 1 base and V by 7 bases; bases with no gene match: 9. For the CDR3, the DNA is TGTGCCAGCATTAAGGCCGGGACAGAGAACACTGAAGCTTTCTTT. This encodes CASIKAGTENTEAFF.

The J gene is TRBJ2-2, the V gene TRBV5-1, with D possibly being TRBD2 (6 bases). The germline V and J ends were trimmed by 8 bases and 8 bases, with 13 bases remaining between them. Germline V gene sequence: CDR1 SGHRS, CDR2 YFSETQ. The CDR3 contains 12 residues. The chain's CDR3 is CASCGTGGELFF. The CDR3 DNA follows: TGCGCCAGTTGCGGGACGGGAGGGGAGCTGTTTTTT.

This clone was found many times. This chain joins TRBV2 and TRBJ1-2; a possible D gene is TRBD1 (5 bases). With 5 bases removed from V and 8 bases from J, the gap between germline ends came to 12 bases. The germline gives CDR1 SNHLY, CDR2 FYNNEI. This CDR3 region has 12 residues. The CDR3 bases are TGTGCCAGCAGTCCAGGGTCGGGCGGCTACACCTTC. This gives the protein CASSPGSGGYTF. Drawing the rest from reference TRBV2 and TRBJ1-2, the complete variable domain is EPEVTQTPSHQVTQMGQEVILRCVPISNHLYFYWYRQILGQKVEFLVSFYNNEISEKSEIFDDQFSVERPDGSNFTLKIRSTKLEDSAMYFCASSPGSGGYTFGSGTRLTVV.

In this sample, this clone turned up once. DNA for the CDR3: TGTGCCAGCAGGTCGGGACAGGGGGTCTGGACTGAAGCTTTCTTT. Translated, it gives CASRSGQGVWTEAFF. J is TRBJ1-1 and V is TRBV5-8; the match to TRBD1 covers 11 bases. The trim removed 5 bases at V and 5 bases at J, leaving 8 bases unmatched. CDR3 length equals 15 residues. From germline, CDR1 is SGHTS and CDR2 YDEGEE.

This clone was found many times. The rearrangement links TRBV19 to TRBJ1-5; 7 nucleotides line up with TRBD1. Trimming took 6 bases from V and 0 from J; bases not matched to a gene: 11. The V gene's germline CDR1 is LNHDA and CDR2 SQIVND (reference sequence). This CDR3 is built from 17 residues. The CDR3 region has the DNA TGTGCCAGTAGGGAAACCTGGGACAGATATAGCAATCAGCCCCAGCATTTT. As protein: CASRETWDRYSNQPQHF.

In this sample, this clone turned up many times. The identical CDR3 is also encoded by other nucleotide sequences in the sample. The chain couples TRBV30 to TRBJ2-5; 12 bases agree with TRBD1. The germline V gene encodes CDR1 GTSNPN and CDR2 SVGIG (reference sequence). The CDR3 extends over 18 amino acids. Germline trimming cut 0 bases from V and 0 bases from J; bases unmatched to any gene: 8. CDR3 loop: CAWSVRFGTGGNQETQYF. In nucleotides, the CDR3 is TGTGCCTGGAGTGTTCGGTTTGGGACAGGGGGCAACCAAGAGACCCAGTACTTC.

Comments on this clone: An end of the junction differs from the germline gene, which may be a read error. The V gene is TRBV6-5, the J gene TRBJ2-3; 8 bases map to TRBD2. The CDR3 runs to 16 residues. CDR1 and CDR2 (germline): MNHEY, SVGAGI. CDR3 sequence (DNA): TGTGCCAGCAGACTCAGCGGGAGCGCCAGCACATATACGCAGTATTTT. This translates into CASRLSGSASTYTQYF.